This T cell receptor beta chain was identified during a study of blood T cell repertoires in COVID-19. Study details: Sites in the United States, Italy and Spain provided acute and convalescent COVID-19 samples. T cells, B-cell-depleted T cells, or PBMCs supplied cDNA or gDNA.

Per the original data handling: How many nucleated cells were present was estimated from reference gene primer amplification. Profiling relied on immunoSEQ multiplex PCR, and the TCRdb table lists in-frame clones only, not all of them. The DNA was the basis for D and trimming; V, J and clone size are from that table. In the table there are some 180,000 clones, around 82% of which are singletons. The germline gives CDR1 MNHEY, CDR2 SMNVEV (reference sequence). This CDR3 is 14 amino acids long. V lost 3 bases to trimming and J lost 4 bases, with 12 bases between them. This clone was detected only a few times.

This TCR was sampled from a woman aged 70-85 years who had recovered from COVID-19. The rearrangement uses TRBV27 and TRBJ1-1; possibly TRBD1 for D (5 bases). The specimen was peripheral blood. The CDR3 sequence: CASSFNPGGTEAFF. The CDR3 DNA reads as TGTGCCAGCAGTTTCAACCCCGGGGGCACTGAAGCTTTCTTT.